This T cell receptor beta chain was obtained from a study of T cells in Graves' hyperthyroidism and ophthalmopathy. General study results and limits: Most thyroid clonotypes that were expanded above 0.001 also turned up in blood.

Note on this clonotype: Its antigen remains unidentified.

For Graves' hyperthyroidism to be stable, ophthalmopathy could not progress within 18 months. Out of over 7.5 ml of fresh peripheral blood came the PBMCs. Researchers took RNA transcripts and amplified the TCR beta CDR3 regions from them. First-round RT-PCR of the TCR CDR3 relied on the HTBI primer set. MiXCR, run by TCRdb on the multiplex PCR reads, gives a single entry per CDR3 protein. This table holds about 360,000 distinct CDR3 sequences, less than 15% found once. Material for sequencing was blood. The origin of this receptor is a woman younger than 35 with Graves' hyperthyroidism.

The CDR3 coding sequence is TGTGCCAGCGTATCGGGATCGGGGCAGCCCCAGCATTTT. This translates into CASVSGSGQPQHF. The chain employs TRBV28 and TRBJ1-5; unclear D gene. Trimming cost V 8 bases and J 7 bases, with 15 bases left between them. Germline-derived CDR1 and CDR2 are MDHEN and SYDVKM. This CDR3 spans 13 amino acids.